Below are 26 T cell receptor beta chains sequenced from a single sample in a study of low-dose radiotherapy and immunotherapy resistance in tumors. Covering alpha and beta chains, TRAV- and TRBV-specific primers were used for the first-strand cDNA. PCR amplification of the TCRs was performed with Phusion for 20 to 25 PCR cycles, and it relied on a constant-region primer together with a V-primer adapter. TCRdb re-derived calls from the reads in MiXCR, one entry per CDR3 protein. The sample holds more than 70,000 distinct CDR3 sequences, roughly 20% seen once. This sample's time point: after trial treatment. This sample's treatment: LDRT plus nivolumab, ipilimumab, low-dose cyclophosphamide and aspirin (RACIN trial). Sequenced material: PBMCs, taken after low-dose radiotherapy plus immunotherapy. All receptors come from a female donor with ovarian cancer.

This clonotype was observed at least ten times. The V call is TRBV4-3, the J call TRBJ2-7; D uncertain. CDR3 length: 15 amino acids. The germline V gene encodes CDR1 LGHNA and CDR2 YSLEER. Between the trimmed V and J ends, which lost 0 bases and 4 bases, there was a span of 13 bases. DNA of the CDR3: TGCGCCAGCAGCCAAGATCTATTAGTCGGGTACGAGCAGTACTTC. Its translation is CASSQDLLVGYEQYF.

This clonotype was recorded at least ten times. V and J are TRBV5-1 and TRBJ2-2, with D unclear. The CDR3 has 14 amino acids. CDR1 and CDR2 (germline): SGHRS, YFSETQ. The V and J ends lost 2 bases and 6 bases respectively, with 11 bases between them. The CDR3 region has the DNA TGCGCCAGCAGCTTTGGGAACGACGCCGGGGAGCTGTTTTTT. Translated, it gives CASSFGNDAGELFF.

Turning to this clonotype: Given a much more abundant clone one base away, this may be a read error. This CDR3 reads CASSLGLAGFYEQYF. The CDR3 DNA sequence: TGTGCCAGCAGCTTAGGTCTAGCGGGATTCTATGAGCAGTACTTC. The rearrangement uses TRBV7-2 and TRBJ2-7; 9 bases are shared with TRBD2. Germline lookup yields CDR1 SGHTA and CDR2 FQGNSA. The CDR3 sequence is 15 residues long. Unmatched junction bases numbered 8, after V lost 1 base and J lost 7 bases. The whole variable domain, remainder taken from reference TRBV7-2 and TRBJ2-7, is GAGVSQSPSNKVTEKGKDVELRCDPISGHTALYWYRQSLGQGLEFLIYFQGNSAPDKSGLPSDRFSAERTGGSVSTLTIQRTQQEDSAVYLCASSLGLAGFYEQYFGPGTRLTVT.

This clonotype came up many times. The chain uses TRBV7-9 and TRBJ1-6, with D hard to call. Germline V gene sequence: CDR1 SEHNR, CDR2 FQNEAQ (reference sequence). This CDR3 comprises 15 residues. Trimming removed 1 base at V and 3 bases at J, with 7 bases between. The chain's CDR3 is CASSLVGSYNSPLHF. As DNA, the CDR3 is TGTGCCAGCAGCTTAGTGGGGAGCTATAATTCACCCCTCCACTTT.

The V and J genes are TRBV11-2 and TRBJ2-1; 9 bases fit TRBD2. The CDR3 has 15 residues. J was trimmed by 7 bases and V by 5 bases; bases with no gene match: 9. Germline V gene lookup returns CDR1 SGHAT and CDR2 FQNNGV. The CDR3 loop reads CASSPRGGAGNEQFF. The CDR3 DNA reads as TGTGCCAGCAGCCCCCGCGGGGGGGCCGGGAATGAGCAGTTCTTC.

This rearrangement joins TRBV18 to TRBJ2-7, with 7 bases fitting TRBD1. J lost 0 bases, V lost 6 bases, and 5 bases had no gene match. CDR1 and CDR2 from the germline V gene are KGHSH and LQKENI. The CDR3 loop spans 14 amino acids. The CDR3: CASSVDRASYEQYF. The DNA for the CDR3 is TGTGCCAGCTCCGTCGACAGGGCCTCCTACGAGCAGTACTTC.

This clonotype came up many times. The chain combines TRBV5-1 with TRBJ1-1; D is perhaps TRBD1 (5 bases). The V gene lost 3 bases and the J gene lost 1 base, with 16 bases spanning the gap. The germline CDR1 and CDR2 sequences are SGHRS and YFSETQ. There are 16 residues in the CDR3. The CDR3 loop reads CASSSEGLGANTEAFF. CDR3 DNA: TGCGCCAGCAGCTCGGAGGGGCTAGGGGCGAACACTGAAGCTTTCTTT.

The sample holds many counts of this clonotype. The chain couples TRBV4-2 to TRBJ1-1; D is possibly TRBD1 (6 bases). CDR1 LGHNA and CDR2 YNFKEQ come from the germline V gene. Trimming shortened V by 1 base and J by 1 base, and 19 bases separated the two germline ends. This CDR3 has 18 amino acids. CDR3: CASSQAGQGLVGNTEAFF. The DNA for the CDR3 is TGTGCCAGCAGCCAAGCCGGGCAGGGGCTGGTCGGGAACACTGAAGCTTTCTTT.

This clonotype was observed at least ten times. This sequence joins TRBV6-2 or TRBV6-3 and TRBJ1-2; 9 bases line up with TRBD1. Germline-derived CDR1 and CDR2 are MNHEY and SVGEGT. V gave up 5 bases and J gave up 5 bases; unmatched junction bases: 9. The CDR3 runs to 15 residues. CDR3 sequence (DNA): TGTGCCAGCAGTGGGACGGACAGGGGCAAGTATGGCTACACCTTC. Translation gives CASSGTDRGKYGYTF.

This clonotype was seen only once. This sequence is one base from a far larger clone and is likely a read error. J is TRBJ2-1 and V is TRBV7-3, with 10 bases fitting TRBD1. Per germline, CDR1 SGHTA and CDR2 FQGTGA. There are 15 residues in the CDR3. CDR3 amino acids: CANSIRDRGWNEQFF. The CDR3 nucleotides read TGTGCCAACAGCATCCGGGACAGGGGTTGGAATGAGCAGTTCTTC.

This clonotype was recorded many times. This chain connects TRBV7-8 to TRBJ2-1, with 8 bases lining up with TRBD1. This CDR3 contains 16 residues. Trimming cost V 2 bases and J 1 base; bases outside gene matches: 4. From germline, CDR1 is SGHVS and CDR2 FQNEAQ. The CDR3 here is CASSLQTGVSYNEQFF. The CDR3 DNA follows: TGTGCCAGCAGCTTACAGACAGGGGTATCCTACAATGAGCAGTTCTTC.

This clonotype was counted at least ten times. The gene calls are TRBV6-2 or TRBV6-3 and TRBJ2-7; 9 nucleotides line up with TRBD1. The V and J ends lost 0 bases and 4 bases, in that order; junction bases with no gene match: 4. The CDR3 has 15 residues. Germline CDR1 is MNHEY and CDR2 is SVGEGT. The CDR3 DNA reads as TGTGCCAGCAGTTACTCTCGGGGGACAGGGTACGAGCAGTACTTC. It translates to CASSYSRGTGYEQYF.

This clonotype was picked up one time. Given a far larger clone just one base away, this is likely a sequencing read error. CDR3 DNA sequence: TGCGCCAGCAGCTTGGCCTGGGGCTACGAGCAGTTCTTC. Translating gives CASSLAWGYEQFF. The chain is built from TRBV5-1 and TRBJ2-1; tentative D call: TRBD1 (5 bases). V was shortened by 0 bases and J by 10 bases, with 11 bases between the two germline ends. Looked up from germline, CDR1 is SGHRS and CDR2 is YFSETQ. The CDR3 is 13 amino acids.

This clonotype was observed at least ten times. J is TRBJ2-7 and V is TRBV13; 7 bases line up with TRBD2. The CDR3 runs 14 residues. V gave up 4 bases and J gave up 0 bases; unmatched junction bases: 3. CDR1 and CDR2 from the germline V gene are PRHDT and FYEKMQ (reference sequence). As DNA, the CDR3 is TGTGCCAGCAGCTCATCTAGCGGCTCCTACGAGCAGTACTTC. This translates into CASSSSSGSYEQYF.

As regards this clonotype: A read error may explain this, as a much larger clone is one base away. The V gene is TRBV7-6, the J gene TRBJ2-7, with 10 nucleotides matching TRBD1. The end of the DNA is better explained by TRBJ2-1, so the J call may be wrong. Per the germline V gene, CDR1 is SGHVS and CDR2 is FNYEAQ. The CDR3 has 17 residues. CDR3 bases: TGTGCCAGCAGCCGAACCAGCCGACAGGGGGCCTCCTACGAGCAGTTCTTC. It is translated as CASSRTSRQGASYEQFF.

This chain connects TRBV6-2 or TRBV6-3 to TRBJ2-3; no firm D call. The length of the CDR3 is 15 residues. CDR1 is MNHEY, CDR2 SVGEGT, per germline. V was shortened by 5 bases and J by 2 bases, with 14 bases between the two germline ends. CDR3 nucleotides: TGTGCCAGCAGTGAAGCCCCGGGCTTCACAGATACGCAGTATTTT. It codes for CASSEAPGFTDTQYF.

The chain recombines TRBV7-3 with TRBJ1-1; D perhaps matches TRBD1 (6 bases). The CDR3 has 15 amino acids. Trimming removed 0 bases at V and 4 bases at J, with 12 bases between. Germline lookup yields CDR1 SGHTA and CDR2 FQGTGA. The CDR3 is CASSLTGAGSTEAFF. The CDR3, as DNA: TGTGCCAGCAGCTTAACGGGGGCAGGGAGCACTGAAGCTTTCTTT.

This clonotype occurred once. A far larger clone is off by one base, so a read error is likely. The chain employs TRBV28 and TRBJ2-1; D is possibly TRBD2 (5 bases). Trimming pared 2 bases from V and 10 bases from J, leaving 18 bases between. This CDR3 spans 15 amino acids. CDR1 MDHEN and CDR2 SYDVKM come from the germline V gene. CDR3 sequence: CASSLSAGRLYEQFF. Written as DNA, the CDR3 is TGTGCCAGCAGTTTAAGTGCGGGCCGGCTGTACGAGCAGTTCTTC.

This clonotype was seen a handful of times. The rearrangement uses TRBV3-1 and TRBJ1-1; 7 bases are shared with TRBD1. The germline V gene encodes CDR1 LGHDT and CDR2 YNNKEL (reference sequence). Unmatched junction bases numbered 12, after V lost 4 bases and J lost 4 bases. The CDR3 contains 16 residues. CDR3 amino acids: CASSPRKTGLGTEAFF. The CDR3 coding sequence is TGTGCCAGCAGCCCAAGGAAGACAGGGCTGGGCACTGAAGCTTTCTTT. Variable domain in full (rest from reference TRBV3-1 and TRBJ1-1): DTAVSQTPKYLVTQMGNDKSIKCEQNLGHDTMYWYKQDSKKFLKIMFSYNNKELIINETVPNRFSPKSPDKAHLNLHINSLELGDSAVYFCASSPRKTGLGTEAFFGQGTRLTVV.

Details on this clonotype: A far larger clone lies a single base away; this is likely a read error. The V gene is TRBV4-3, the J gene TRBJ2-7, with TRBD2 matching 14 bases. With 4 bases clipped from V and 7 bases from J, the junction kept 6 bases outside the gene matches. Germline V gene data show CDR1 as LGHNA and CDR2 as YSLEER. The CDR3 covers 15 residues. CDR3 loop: CASSPGLAGVVEQYF. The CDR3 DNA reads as TGCGCCAGCAGCCCGGGACTAGCGGGAGTGGTTGAGCAGTACTTC.

Written as DNA, the CDR3 is TGTGCCTGGATCGGTCGAGGAGCGAGCACAGATACGCAGTATTTT. Amino acids: CAWIGRGASTDTQYF. The chain carries TRBV30 and TRBJ2-3; no firm D call. The length of the CDR3 is 15 residues. Germline V lookup: CDR1 GTSNPN, CDR2 SVGIG (reference sequence). The germline V and J ends were trimmed by 4 bases and 0 bases, with 14 bases remaining between them.

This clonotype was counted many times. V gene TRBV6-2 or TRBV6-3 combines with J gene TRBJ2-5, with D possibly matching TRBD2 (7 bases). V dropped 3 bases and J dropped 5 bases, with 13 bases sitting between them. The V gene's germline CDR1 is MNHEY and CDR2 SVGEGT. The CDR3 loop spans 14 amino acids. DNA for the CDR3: TGTGCCAGCAGTTATAGGACAGCGGGGGAGACCCAGTACTTC. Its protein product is CASSYRTAGETQYF.

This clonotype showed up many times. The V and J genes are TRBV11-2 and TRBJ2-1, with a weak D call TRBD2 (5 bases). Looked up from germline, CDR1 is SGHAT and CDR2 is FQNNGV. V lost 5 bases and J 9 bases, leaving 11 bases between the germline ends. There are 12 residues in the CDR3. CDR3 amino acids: CASSITRTEQFF. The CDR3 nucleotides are TGTGCCAGCAGCATTACTAGGACTGAGCAGTTCTTC.

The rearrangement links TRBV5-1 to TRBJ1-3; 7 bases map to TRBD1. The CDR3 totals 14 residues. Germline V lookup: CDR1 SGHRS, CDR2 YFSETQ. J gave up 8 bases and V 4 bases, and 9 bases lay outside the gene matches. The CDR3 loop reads CASSGTGAGDTIYF. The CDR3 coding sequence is TGCGCCAGCAGCGGTACAGGGGCAGGAGACACCATATATTTT. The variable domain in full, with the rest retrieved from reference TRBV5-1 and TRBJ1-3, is KAGVTQTPRYLIKTRGQQVTLSCSPISGHRSVSWYQQTPGQGLQFLFEYFSETQRNKGNFPGRFSGRQFSNSRSEMNVSTLELGDSALYLCASSGTGAGDTIYFGEGSWLTVV.

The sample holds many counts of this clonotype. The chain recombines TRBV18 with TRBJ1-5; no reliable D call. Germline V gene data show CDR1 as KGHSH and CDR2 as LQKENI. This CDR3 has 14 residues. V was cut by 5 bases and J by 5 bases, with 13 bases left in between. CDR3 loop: CASSKAGGDQPQHF. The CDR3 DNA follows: TGTGCCAGCTCAAAAGCGGGTGGCGATCAGCCCCAGCATTTT.

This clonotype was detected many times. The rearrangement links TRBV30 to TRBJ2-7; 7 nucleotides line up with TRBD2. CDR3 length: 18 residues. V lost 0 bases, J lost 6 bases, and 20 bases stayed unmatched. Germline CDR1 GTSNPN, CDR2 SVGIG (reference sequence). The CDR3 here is CAWSVKDNRTRRLSEQYF. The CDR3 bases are TGTGCCTGGAGTGTAAAAGACAACAGGACTAGAAGGCTGAGCGAGCAGTACTTC.